What follows is one T cell receptor (beta chain) and its context. This entry belongs to a study of blood T cell repertoires in COVID-19. At the level of the study: Samples of COVID-19 (acute and convalescent) were obtained from the United States, Italy and Spain. Sources were T cells, B-cell-depleted T cells, or PBMCs; the material itself was cDNA or gDNA.

Germline V gene data show CDR1 as MGHRA and CDR2 as YSYEKL. V lost 3 bases, J lost 6 bases, and 4 bases stayed unmatched. The CDR3 has 14 amino acids. Original handling: Amplification from reference gene primers served as the basis for estimated nucleated cell counts. The table came from immunoSEQ multiplex PCR; TCRdb's copy has only in-frame clones and leaves some out. V and J calls and clone size follow that table, whereas D and trimming were derived from the DNA. The sample has some 96,000 clones, 88% seen once. The sample comprised peripheral blood. The chain carries TRBV4-1 and TRBJ2-2; 7 bases line up with TRBD2. The source of this sequence is a human donor in a cohort sampled during active COVID-19. Written as DNA, the CDR3 is TGCGCCAGCAGCCAGGCGGGAGTCCCCGGGGAGCTGTTTTTT. Amino acids: CASSQAGVPGELFF.